Shown below are 17 T cell receptor beta chains from a single sample sequenced in a study of Graves' ophthalmopathy and Graves' hyperthyroidism. The study amplified TCR beta CDR3 regions using RNA transcripts. Amplification began with first-round RT-PCR using HTBI primers, then second-round multiplex PCR was performed. TCRdb reanalysed the multiplex PCR reads using MiXCR and keeps one entry per CDR3 protein. The table records some 160,000 distinct CDR3 sequences, 35% to 50% of them present only once. The material sequenced was peripheral blood. All receptors derive from a man aged 25-40 years with Graves' ophthalmopathy.

This clonotype showed up many times. This sequence joins TRBV30 and TRBJ2-2; D not resolved. The CDR3 extends over 14 amino acids. Germline CDR1 GTSNPN, CDR2 SVGIG (reference sequence). The V end lost 1 base, the J end lost 1 base, and 7 bases lay between the germline ends. This CDR3 reads CAWSGQLNTGELFF. CDR3 in DNA: TGTGCCTGGAGTGGGCAGCTGAACACCGGGGAGCTGTTTTTT.

This clonotype was counted many times. The chain employs TRBV7-2 and TRBJ1-2, with TRBD1 as a possible D gene (5 bases). The CDR3 runs to 15 residues. Trimming took off 5 bases at V and 5 bases at J, with 18 bases between the two ends. The germline V gene encodes CDR1 SGHTA and CDR2 FQGNSA. The CDR3 DNA reads TGTGCCAGCAGCCCACGCGACAGACCGGATTATGGCTACACCTTC. Translated, it gives CASSPRDRPDYGYTF.

Worth noting for this clonotype: A junction end diverges from the germline sequence, so it may reflect a read error. The V call is TRBV29-1, the J call TRBJ1-3, with D unresolved. Germline CDR1 and CDR2: SQVTM and ANQGSEA. The CDR3 sequence is 15 residues long. The CDR3 bases are TGCAGCGTTGCTGGGAGGATGAGCTCTGGAAACGCCATATATTTT. Protein sequence: CSVAGRMSSGNAIYF.

V and J are TRBV20-1 and TRBJ2-4; D gene unclear. Germline V CDR1 and CDR2: DFQATT, SNEGSKA (reference sequence). The CDR3 contains 14 residues. Trimming removed 2 bases from V and 0 bases from J, with 8 bases in between. In DNA, the CDR3 is TGCAGTGCTAGAAAGGGATTAGCCAAAAACATTCAGTACTTC. It codes for CSARKGLAKNIQYF.

The sample holds many counts of this clonotype. This sequence joins TRBV28 and TRBJ2-7; D is perhaps TRBD2 (6 bases). V gave up 7 bases and J gave up 1 base, with 14 bases separating them. This CDR3 region has 14 residues. CDR1 is MDHEN, CDR2 SYDVKM, per germline. The CDR3 region is CASNPGALSYEQYF. DNA of the CDR3: TGTGCCAGCAACCCGGGAGCTCTGTCCTACGAGCAGTACTTC.

The V and J genes are TRBV6-1 and TRBJ2-7, with TRBD1 identical over 7 bases. This CDR3 contains 14 residues. The ends lost 7 bases at V and 3 bases at J; junction bases unmatched: 9. Germline lookup yields CDR1 MNHNS and CDR2 SASEGT. The CDR3 nucleotides read TGTGCCAGCACCCAGACAGGGTGGAACTACGAGCAGTACTTC. This translates into CASTQTGWNYEQYF.

This chain links TRBV10-3 with TRBJ2-7; 10 bases align to TRBD1. CDR1 is ENHRY, CDR2 SYGVKD, per germline. V shed 10 bases, J shed 1 base, and the junction held 13 bases outside the gene matches. The CDR3 totals 16 residues. CDR3 protein: CATTGLDRGLSYEQYF. In DNA form, the CDR3 reads TGTGCCACCACAGGGTTAGACAGGGGGCTGTCCTACGAGCAGTACTTC.

This chain joins TRBV7-2 and TRBJ1-6, with a tentative D call TRBD1 (5 bases). The germline CDR1 and CDR2 sequences are SGHTA and FQGNSA. V gave up 5 bases and J gave up 9 bases, with 11 bases separating them. CDR3 size: 13 residues. This CDR3 is CASSAGATSPLHF. CDR3 coding DNA: TGTGCCAGCAGCGCCGGGGCGACTTCACCCCTCCACTTT.

This clonotype was picked up many times. V gene TRBV7-2 combines with J gene TRBJ2-7; D is perhaps TRBD2 (5 bases). V lost 3 bases and J 2 bases, leaving 17 bases between the germline ends. Per germline, CDR1 SGHTA and CDR2 FQGNSA. The CDR3 has 16 residues. CDR3 in amino acids: CASSFKLSAGTYEQYF. In DNA form, the CDR3 reads TGTGCCAGCAGCTTCAAACTTAGCGCCGGGACCTACGAGCAGTACTTC.

This clonotype came up once. The J gene is TRBJ2-7, the V gene TRBV6-2 or TRBV6-3; 8 bases align to TRBD2. Per the germline V gene, CDR1 is MNHEY and CDR2 is SVGEGT. This CDR3 comprises 16 residues. V gave up 6 bases and J gave up 0 bases; unmatched junction bases: 10. CDR3 DNA sequence: TGTGCCAGCAGCTCCCCTCGGACTAGCAGCTCCTACGAGCAGTACTTC. Translating gives CASSSPRTSSSYEQYF.

This clonotype has only a few counts. CDR3 loop: CASRSGVGETQYF. The CDR3 nucleotides are TGTGCCAGCAGGTCGGGAGTGGGGGAGACCCAGTACTTC. This chain uses TRBV6-1 with TRBJ2-5; possible D gene TRBD2, 6 bases. The CDR3 consists of 13 residues. Trimming removed 6 bases at V and 5 bases at J, with 13 bases between. Per germline, CDR1 MNHNS and CDR2 SASEGT.

The chain combines TRBV6-5 with TRBJ2-7; D gene ambiguous. V was cut by 2 bases and J by 7 bases, with 9 bases left in between. Germline values: CDR1 MNHEY, CDR2 SVGAGI. This CDR3 has 12 residues. The CDR3: CASSYDLTEQYF. CDR3 bases: TGTGCCAGCAGTTACGATCTCACAGAGCAGTACTTC.

The CDR3 DNA follows: TGTGCCAGCAGTTTTACGGTGAGGGCCGTTAAGGCAAAACTGTTTTTT. Translation: CASSFTVRAVKAKLFF. The rearrangement links TRBV12-3 or TRBV12-4 to TRBJ1-4; D is undetermined. The CDR3 has 16 residues. The V gene lost 3 bases and the J gene lost 10 bases, with 21 bases spanning the gap.

V and J are TRBV15 and TRBJ2-5, with TRBD1 as a possible D gene (5 bases). Trimming took 0 bases from V and 4 from J, leaving 9 bases between them. The germline V gene encodes CDR1 LNHNV and CDR2 YYDKDF (reference sequence). The CDR3 contains 14 residues. The CDR3, as DNA: TGTGCCACCAGCAGAGATTTTCAGGGAGAGACCCAGTACTTC. Translation gives CATSRDFQGETQYF.

This chain connects TRBV7-2 to TRBJ1-1; D gene uncertain. Germline V CDR1 and CDR2: SGHTA, FQGNSA. This CDR3 is 14 amino acids long. Trimming left V 6 bases short and J 1 base short, with 12 bases between. The CDR3 protein is CASSANAGNTEAFF. CDR3 DNA sequence: TGTGCCAGCAGTGCCAATGCGGGGAACACTGAAGCTTTCTTT. Full variable domain (missing parts from reference TRBV7-2 and TRBJ1-1): GAGVSQSPSNKVTEKGKDVELRCDPISGHTALYWYRQSLGQGLEFLIYFQGNSAPDKSGLPSDRFSAERTGGSVSTLTIQRTQQEDSAVYLCASSANAGNTEAFFGQGTRLTVV.

J is TRBJ2-5 and V is TRBV28; D is perhaps TRBD1 (6 bases). The CDR3 runs to 15 residues. Between the trimmed V and J ends, which lost 3 bases and 0 bases, there was a span of 11 bases. The V gene's germline CDR1 is MDHEN and CDR2 SYDVKM. The CDR3 is CASSLGAANQETQYF. As DNA, the CDR3 is TGTGCCAGCAGTTTGGGGGCAGCGAACCAAGAGACCCAGTACTTC.

This clonotype was recorded many times. The chain has TRBV12-3 or TRBV12-4 and TRBJ1-1; possible D gene TRBD1, 5 bases. Trimming cost V 4 bases and J 2 bases, with 11 bases left between them. The CDR3 extends over 14 amino acids. In nucleotides, the CDR3 is TGTGCCAGCAGTTCTCGGGACGATAACACTGAAGCTTTCTTT. As protein: CASSSRDDNTEAFF.